What follows are 19 T cell receptor beta chains derived from one specimen sequenced in a study of T cells in Graves' hyperthyroidism and ophthalmopathy. Amplified TCR beta CDR3 regions derived from RNA transcripts. An initial round of RT-PCR targeting the TCR CDR3 relied on the HTBI primer set. MiXCR, applied by TCRdb to the multiplex PCR reads, yields one record per CDR3 protein. The sample has about 350,000 distinct CDR3 sequences, nearly 15% seen once. The sequenced material came from blood. The receptors stem from an older woman with Graves' ophthalmopathy.

This clonotype was detected many times. This chain uses TRBV7-9 with TRBJ2-4, with 7 bases identical to TRBD1. The V gene's germline CDR1 is SEHNR and CDR2 FQNEAQ (reference sequence). Trimming cost V 5 bases and J 5 bases; bases outside gene matches: 6. The CDR3 extends over 14 amino acids. CDR3 sequence reads: CASSVPGQQNIQYF. In nucleotides, the CDR3 is TGTGCCAGCAGCGTCCCGGGACAGCAAAACATTCAGTACTTC. The variable domain in full, with the rest retrieved from reference TRBV7-9 and TRBJ2-4, is DTGVSQNPRHKITKRGQNVTFRCDPISEHNRLYWYRQTLGQGPEFLTYFQNEAQLEKSRLLSDRFSAERPKGSFSTLEIQRTEQGDSAMYLCASSVPGQQNIQYFGAGTRLSVL.

This clonotype was counted at least ten times. V gene TRBV30 combines with J gene TRBJ1-1, with D maybe TRBD1 (5 bases). The germline V gene encodes CDR1 GTSNPN and CDR2 SVGIG (reference sequence). This CDR3 is built from 14 residues. V lost 1 base, J lost 1 base, and 10 bases lay in between. CDR3 loop: CAWSEGHANTEAFF. In DNA form, the CDR3 reads TGTGCCTGGAGTGAAGGACACGCGAACACTGAAGCTTTCTTT.

The chain recombines TRBV3-1 with TRBJ2-2; 7 nucleotides align to TRBD2. The CDR3 totals 14 residues. Trimming removed 4 bases from V and 4 bases from J; junction bases left unmatched: 3. Germline V CDR1 and CDR2: LGHDT, YNNKEL (reference sequence). This chain's CDR3 is CASSRREGTGELFF. The CDR3 coding sequence is TGTGCCAGCAGCCGCAGGGAGGGCACCGGGGAGCTGTTTTTT.

This clonotype was detected many times. The rearrangement links TRBV10-3 to TRBJ2-5; the D gene could be TRBD1 or TRBD2 (5 bases each). This CDR3 has 14 amino acids. The germline V gene has CDR1 ENHRY and CDR2 SYGVKD. V lost 6 bases and J 1 base, leaving 12 bases between the germline ends. CDR3 nucleotide sequence: TGTGCCATCAGGGGGACCCTCCTCCAAGAGACCCAGTACTTC. Translation: CAIRGTLLQETQYF.

V usage is TRBV7-2 and J usage is TRBJ2-5, with TRBD2 matching over 8 bases. Unmatched junction bases numbered 0, after V lost 3 bases and J lost 3 bases. Germline assignment: CDR1 SGHTA and CDR2 FQGNSA. The CDR3 has 13 amino acids. The CDR3 here is CASSFGGEETQYF. CDR3 DNA: TGTGCCAGCAGCTTCGGGGGGGAAGAGACCCAGTACTTC. The complete variable domain, with remaining parts taken from reference TRBV7-2 and TRBJ2-5, reads GAGVSQSPSNKVTEKGKDVELRCDPISGHTALYWYRQSLGQGLEFLIYFQGNSAPDKSGLPSDRFSAERTGGSVSTLTIQRTQQEDSAVYLCASSFGGEETQYFGPGTRLLVL.

This clonotype was seen only a few times. The V call is TRBV7-2, the J call TRBJ2-3; 12 bases match TRBD2. This CDR3 is 17 amino acids long. V lost 5 bases to trimming and J lost 1 base; unmatched junction nucleotides: 7. Germline values: CDR1 SGHTA, CDR2 FQGNSA. The CDR3 bases are TGTGCCAGCAGCCTTGGACTAGCGGGAATTGGCACAGATACGCAGTATTTT. This translates into CASSLGLAGIGTDTQYF.

This clonotype was seen more than once but under ten times. The V and J genes are TRBV5-1 and TRBJ2-3; 7 positions match TRBD1. The CDR3 is 16 residues long. Germline CDR1 and CDR2: SGHRS and YFSETQ. V lost 1 base, J lost 2 bases, and 7 bases stayed unmatched. The CDR3 protein is CASSLYRDSVTDTQYF. In DNA form, the CDR3 reads TGCGCCAGCAGCTTGTATCGGGACAGCGTCACAGATACGCAGTATTTT. The whole variable domain, remainder taken from reference TRBV5-1 and TRBJ2-3, is KAGVTQTPRYLIKTRGQQVTLSCSPISGHRSVSWYQQTPGQGLQFLFEYFSETQRNKGNFPGRFSGRQFSNSRSEMNVSTLELGDSALYLCASSLYRDSVTDTQYFGPGTRLTVL.

In this sample, this clonotype turned up many times. The chain has TRBV7-3 and TRBJ2-1; maybe TRBD2 (5 bases). Trimming took off 6 bases at V and 6 bases at J, with 12 bases between the two ends. CDR1 SGHTA and CDR2 FQGTGA come from the germline V gene. The CDR3 is made up of 13 amino acids. CDR3 nucleotides: TGTGCCAGCAGTGGACTCCCAAGCAATGAGCAGTTCTTC. Amino acid sequence: CASSGLPSNEQFF.

Many counts were recorded for this clonotype. The chain couples TRBV7-2 to TRBJ1-1; a weak D match, TRBD1 (6 bases). The CDR3 sequence is 14 residues long. V was shortened by 5 bases and J by 6 bases, with 16 bases between the two germline ends. Germline V lookup: CDR1 SGHTA, CDR2 FQGNSA. CDR3 coding DNA: TGTGCCAGCAGCCCCCGGAGGGGGAGCGCTGAAGCTTTCTTT. Translation gives CASSPRRGSAEAFF.

This clonotype came up many times. The rearrangement links TRBV5-5 to TRBJ2-5; D is perhaps TRBD1 (6 bases). Trimming removed 5 bases at V and 0 bases at J, with 8 bases between. Looked up from germline, CDR1 is SGHKS and CDR2 is YYEKEE (reference sequence). This CDR3 spans 13 amino acids. The CDR3 spells CASRRDNQETQYF. Here the CDR3 DNA reads TGTGCCAGCAGACGGGACAACCAAGAGACCCAGTACTTC.

This clonotype was seen more than once but under ten times. The chain employs TRBV9 and TRBJ2-3, with a tentative D call TRBD2 (5 bases). The V end lost 2 bases, the J end lost 0 bases, and 10 bases lay between the germline ends. The length of the CDR3 is 15 residues. The germline V gene has CDR1 SGDLS and CDR2 YYNGEE. The CDR3 DNA reads as TGTGCCAGCAGCGTTGAGGGATTTAGCACAGATACGCAGTATTTT. Translating gives CASSVEGFSTDTQYF.

This clonotype appeared many times. The rearrangement joins TRBV24-1 to TRBJ2-2, with 12 positions matching TRBD2. CDR1 and CDR2 (germline): KGHDR, SFDVKD. The ends lost 4 bases at V and 3 bases at J; junction bases unmatched: 2. The CDR3 extends over 16 amino acids. CDR3 region: CATSDGLAGYTGELFF. The CDR3, as DNA: TGTGCCACCAGTGACGGACTAGCGGGATACACCGGGGAGCTGTTTTTT.

This clonotype was picked up a small number of times. V usage is TRBV12-5 and J usage is TRBJ1-5, with D possibly matching TRBD1 (6 bases). V lost 7 bases, J lost 3 bases, and 19 bases lay in between. This CDR3 contains 16 residues. Germline V gives CDR1 LGHNT, CDR2 FRNRAP. CDR3 in DNA: TGTGCTAGTGCTGGGGGGGGCCGGGGCCCCAATCAGCCCCAGCATTTT. It encodes CASAGGGRGPNQPQHF.

This rearrangement joins TRBV12-5 to TRBJ2-1; weak D call: TRBD2 (5 bases). The J call could be wrong; TRBJ2-7 is a better fit for the DNA end. The CDR3 is made up of 15 amino acids. The germline CDR1 and CDR2 sequences are LGHNT and FRNRAP. The CDR3 sequence is CASGPDGGPHNEQYF. As DNA, the CDR3 is TGTGCTAGTGGTCCTGACGGAGGTCCCCACAATGAGCAGTACTTC.

CDR3 loop: CASSSPTWTGDGYTF. The DNA for the CDR3 is TGTGCCAGCAGTTCGCCCACCTGGACAGGGGACGGCTACACCTTC. The V and J genes are TRBV6-2 or TRBV6-3 and TRBJ1-2, with 9 bases aligning to TRBD1. Trimming at V came to 4 bases and at J to 8 bases, leaving 11 bases not matched to a gene. The CDR3 is 15 amino acids. Germline V gene lookup returns CDR1 MNHEY and CDR2 SVGEGT.

This clonotype was recorded at least ten times. The chain employs TRBV12-3 or TRBV12-4 and TRBJ1-2; a weak D match, TRBD1 (6 bases). The CDR3 extends over 13 amino acids. Trimming removed 3 bases at V and 8 bases at J, with 13 bases between. DNA for the CDR3: TGTGCCAGCAGTTTCGGGGGGCCTGGAGGCTACACCTTC. This sequence encodes CASSFGGPGGYTF.

In this sample, this clonotype turned up many times. The CDR3: CASSFVESNQPQHF. The CDR3 nucleotides are TGTGCCAGCAGTTTTGTGGAAAGCAATCAGCCCCAGCATTTT. The chain recombines TRBV28 with TRBJ1-5; no definite D call. This CDR3 contains 14 residues. V was pared by 3 bases and J by 1 base, with 7 bases between. Germline CDR1 and CDR2: MDHEN and SYDVKM.

This clonotype was recorded a few times. The gene calls are TRBV4-1 and TRBJ2-2; D is unresolved. CDR1 is MGHRA, CDR2 YSYEKL, per germline. The CDR3 is 14 amino acids. Trimming removed 8 bases from V and 4 bases from J, with 14 bases in between. CDR3 nucleotides: TGCGCCAGCCGGCGACCGGGCGGCACCGGGGAGCTGTTTTTT. This translates into CASRRPGGTGELFF.

This clonotype was counted at least ten times. This chain uses TRBV6-1 with TRBJ1-5; unclear D gene. Looked up from germline, CDR1 is MNHNS and CDR2 is SASEGT. This CDR3 comprises 13 residues. The V end was cut by 3 bases, the J end by 3 bases, with 6 bases between. CDR3 region: CASSDLVNQPQHF. The CDR3 DNA reads as TGTGCCAGCAGTGACCTCGTCAATCAGCCCCAGCATTTT.